This is a list of T cell receptor beta chains from one sample in a study of T cell responses to AZD1222 COVID-19 vaccine. The repertoire was sequenced with immunoSEQ multiplex PCR; TCRdb's copy has only in-frame clones and lacks some. The data hold around 99,000 clones, with about 85% observed a single time. The sample in question was peripheral blood, obtained on day 0 of AZD1222 vaccination. The source is an adult in good health. The CDR3 runs from the conserved cysteine through the conserved F or W. The order of the fields is D gene, V gene, J gene, clone size, CDR3 DNA, CDR3 protein. The D gene is left open where the match is weak. Size values are once, few and many counts, or a class for expanded clones, and some rows have none.

>-|TRBV11-2|TRBJ2-3|few
TGTGCCAGCAGCTCGGGAGCTTCAGATACGCAGTATTTT
CASSSGASDTQYF
>TRBD1|TRBV19|TRBJ1-4|-
TGTGCCAGTAGTACACGGGACAGGAGACTGTTTTTT
CASSTRDRRLFF
>-|TRBV5-1|TRBJ1-2|-
TGCGCCAGCAGCTTGGCGTCAGGGGCGAACTATGGCTACACCTTC
CASSLASGANYGYTF
>TRBD2|TRBV5-1|TRBJ2-1|-
TGCGCCAGCAGCACCGGGACTAGCGGGAGGAGCGATGAGCAGTTCTTC
CASSTGTSGRSDEQFF
>TRBD2|TRBV10-3|TRBJ2-2|-
TGTGCCATTTCTCGCGGGACTAGCGGAAAGACCGGGGAGCTGTTTTTT
CAISRGTSGKTGELFF
>-|TRBV5-6|TRBJ2-2|-
TGTGCCAGCAGCTTGGCCGGAGCCTACGCGGGCACCGGGGAGCTGTTTTTT
CASSLAGAYAGTGELFF
>-|TRBV5-1|TRBJ1-4|-
TGCGCCAGCAGCTTGGTGGGGGTTGAAGAAAAACTGTTTTTT
CASSLVGVEEKLFF
>TRBD1|TRBV5-4|TRBJ2-3|few
TGTGCCAGCAGCAGCAACAGGGGAGTTACAGATACGCAGTATTTT
CASSSNRGVTDTQYF
>-|TRBV9|TRBJ1-1|-
TGTGCCAGCAGCGTAGGGCGGAACACTGAAGCTTTCTTT
CASSVGRNTEAFF
>-|TRBV2|TRBJ2-7|few
TGTGCCAGCGAGCACAGGCAGTACGAGCAGTACTTC
CASEHRQYEQYF
>-|TRBV27|TRBJ2-7|-
TGTGCCAGCGGCAAGACCTCCCGGGATCCGACCTACGAGCAGTACTTC
CASGKTSRDPTYEQYF
>-|TRBV11-1|TRBJ2-3|once
TGTGCCAGCAGCCCTGCTTGGACCTATCCAGATACGCAGTATTTT
CASSPAWTYPDTQYF
>TRBD1|TRBV6-2/TRBV6-3|TRBJ1-5|-
TGTGCCAGCAGCCCCCGTGGACAGGCCGGCAATCAGCCCCAGCATTTT
CASSPRGQAGNQPQHF
>-|TRBV18|TRBJ1-6|-
TGTGCCAGCTCTGAAGGGGCAGGGGCCAATTCACCCCTCCACTTT
CASSEGAGANSPLHF
>TRBD1|TRBV11-2|TRBJ2-5|-
TGTGCCAGCACCCAACAGGGGAAAGAGACCCAGTACTTC
CASTQQGKETQYF
>TRBD2|TRBV27|TRBJ2-1|-
TGTGCCAGCAGTTTGTTAGCGGGAGTCAATGAGCAGTTCTTC
CASSLLAGVNEQFF